The source of this TCR beta chain is a study of blood T cell repertoires in COVID-19. Study at large: The samples span acute and convalescent COVID-19 from the United States, Italy and Spain.

Per the original methods: Counts of nucleated cells, estimated from reference gene primer amplification, were obtained. Clones were read by immunoSEQ multiplex PCR, and TCRdb kept only the in-frame ones, dropping some. D and trimming come from the DNA, and the V and J calls and clone size come from that table. The profile shows 250,000 to 300,000 clones, 90% of them singletons. The germline V gene encodes CDR1 MNHEY and CDR2 SVGAGI. The V and J ends lost 10 bases and 0 bases respectively, with 10 bases between them. The CDR3 covers 13 residues. This clonotype originated in a woman under 40 who had recovered from COVID-19. The sample consisted of PBMCs or T cells enriched from blood (not recorded which). V gene TRBV6-5 combines with J gene TRBJ1-5, with D perhaps matching TRBD1 (5 bases). Here the CDR3 reads CATREVSNQPQHF. The DNA for the CDR3 is TGTGCCACCAGGGAGGTTAGCAATCAGCCCCAGCATTTT.